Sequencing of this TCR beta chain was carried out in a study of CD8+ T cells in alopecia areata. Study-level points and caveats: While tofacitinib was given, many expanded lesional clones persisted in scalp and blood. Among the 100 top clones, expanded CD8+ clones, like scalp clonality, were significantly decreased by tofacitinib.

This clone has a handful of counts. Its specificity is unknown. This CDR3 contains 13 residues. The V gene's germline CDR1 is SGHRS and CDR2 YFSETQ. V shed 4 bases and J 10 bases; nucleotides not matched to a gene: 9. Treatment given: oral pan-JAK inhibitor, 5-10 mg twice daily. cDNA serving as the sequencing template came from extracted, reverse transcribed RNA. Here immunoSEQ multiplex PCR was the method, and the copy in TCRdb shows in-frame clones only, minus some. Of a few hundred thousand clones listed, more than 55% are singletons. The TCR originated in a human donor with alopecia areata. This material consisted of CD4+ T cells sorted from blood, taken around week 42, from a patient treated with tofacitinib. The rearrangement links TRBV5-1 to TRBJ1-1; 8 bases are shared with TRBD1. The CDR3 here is CASSMGQVTGAFF. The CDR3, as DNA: TGCGCCAGCAGCATGGGACAGGTAACGGGAGCTTTCTTT.